A single sample gave rise to the 27 T cell receptor beta chains below, sequenced in a study of T cell clonality in common variable immunodeficiency. Sequencing used immunoSEQ multiplex PCR; TCRdb keeps in-frame clones, though not all of them. Sampling found about 52,000 clones, none seen once. The sequenced material came from peripheral blood mononuclear cells. The receptors come from a person aged 18 to 75 in good health.

The sample holds many counts of this clone. The read falls 3 residues short of the CDR3 end, and the missing part is taken from the germline J gene. J is TRBJ1-2 and V is TRBV19, with D unresolved. There are 14 residues in the CDR3. CDR1 is LNHDA and CDR2 is SQIVND in the germline V gene (reference sequence). V dropped 2 bases and J dropped 2 bases, with 9 bases sitting between them. CDR3 DNA (partial): TGTGCCAGTAGTATATCTGTTTTGAACTATGGC. Its protein is CASSISVLNYG. The CDR3, in full, reads CASSISVLNYGYTF.

This clone was seen at least ten times. The read ends 3 residues before the CDR3 terminus; that terminus is restored from the germline J gene. V gene TRBV20-1 combines with J gene TRBJ2-3; 8 bases map to TRBD1. CDR3 length: 14 residues. Germline V gene data show CDR1 as DFQATT and CDR2 as SNEGSKA (reference sequence). The ends lost 6 bases at V and 1 base at J; junction bases unmatched: 6. The CDR3 sequence: CSADPGQGTDTQYF. The DNA read from the CDR3 is TGCAGTGCGGACCCGGGACAGGGCACAGATACG.

This clone was counted ten times or more. The CDR3 end is not reached by the read, which stops 3 residues before it; the germline J gene fills it in. The chain uses TRBV5-6 and TRBJ2-3; D perhaps matches TRBD2 (6 bases). Germline V CDR1 and CDR2: SGHDT, YYEEEE. CDR3 length: 15 amino acids. With 3 bases removed from V and 0 bases from J, the gap between germline ends came to 11 bases. CDR3 DNA (partial): TGTGCCAGCAGCTCGGACTACTCTAGCACAGATACG. This gives the protein CASSSDYSSTDT. The whole CDR3 region reads CASSSDYSSTDTQYF. The variable domain in full, completed from reference TRBV5-6 and TRBJ2-3, reads DAGVTQSPTHLIKTRGQQVTLRCSPKSGHDTVSWYQQALGQGPQFIFQYYEEEERQRGNFPDRFSGHQFPNYSSELNVNALLLGDSALYLCASSSDYSSTDTQYFGPGTRLTVL.

This clone was recorded at least ten times. The sequenced fragment ends 3 residues before the CDR3 boundary, so the rest is inferred from the germline J gene. J is TRBJ1-2 and V is TRBV7-6; D is undetermined. V lost 3 bases, J lost 2 bases, and 10 bases lay in between. CDR1 is SGHVS, CDR2 FNYEAQ, per germline. The CDR3 is 14 residues long. The sequenced CDR3 bases are TGTGCCAGCAGCTTGGGCAGCCTCAACTATGGC. Encoded protein: CASSLGSLNYG. The entire CDR3 protein reads CASSLGSLNYGYTF.

This clone has a count of ten or more. The read is 3 residues too short to cover the CDR3 end, so that end is filled in from the germline J gene. The rearrangement uses TRBV5-1 and TRBJ2-5, with a weak D call TRBD2 (6 bases). The V gene lost 0 bases and the J gene lost 5 bases, with 14 bases spanning the gap. CDR3 size: 15 residues. Germline loops: CDR1 SGHRS, CDR2 YFSETQ. The covered CDR3 bases are TGCGCCAGCAGCTTGGGCGGAGGGGATGGGGAGACC. Its protein is CASSLGGGDGET. The CDR3 as a whole reads CASSLGGGDGETQYF.

Of note for this clone: The CDR3 end lies 3 residues beyond the end of the read and is filled in from the germline J gene. The J gene is TRBJ2-7, the V gene TRBV18, with 8 bases that match TRBD2. J was trimmed by 5 bases and V by 5 bases; bases with no gene match: 8. The germline V gene has CDR1 KGHSH and CDR2 LQKENI. The CDR3 covers 14 residues. The CDR3 DNA, read in part, is TGTGCCAGCTCAAAAGGTCGGGGGGGCCACGAG. Encoded protein: CASSKGRGGHE. The whole CDR3 protein reads CASSKGRGGHEQYF. The entire variable domain, with the rest obtained from reference TRBV18 and TRBJ2-7, is as follows: NAGVMQNPRHLVRRRGQEARLRCSPMKGHSHVYWYRQLPEEGLKFMVYLQKENIIDESGMPKERFSAEFPKEGPSILRIQQVVRGDSAAYFCASSKGRGGHEQYFGPGTRLTVT.

This clone has at least ten counts. With the read ending 3 residues before the CDR3 end, the germline J gene is used to fill in that end. The chain couples TRBV6-1 to TRBJ1-1; perhaps TRBD1 as D (6 bases). Germline lookup yields CDR1 MNHNS and CDR2 SASEGT. The CDR3 has 13 amino acids. V lost 4 bases to trimming and J lost 2 bases, with 8 bases between them. CDR3 region: CASSGDTNTEAFF. CDR3 DNA, as far as it was read: TGTGCCAGCAGTGGGGACACCAACACTGAA.

This clone came up many times. The CDR3 end falls 3 residues outside the read, so it is completed with the germline J gene. The chain is built from TRBV7-9 and TRBJ1-1; TRBD1 is a possible D gene (6 bases). V lost 5 bases and J 6 bases, leaving 16 bases between the germline ends. Looked up from germline, CDR1 is SEHNR and CDR2 is FQNEAQ (reference sequence). The CDR3 has 14 amino acids. CDR3 sequence: CASSQGEGTPEAFF. CDR3 bases read: TGTGCCAGCAGCCAGGGCGAGGGGACACCTGAA.

This clone was observed many times. The CDR3 goes on 3 residues after the read ends, and that part is filled in from the germline J gene. The chain combines TRBV18 with TRBJ1-2; D is perhaps TRBD1 (6 bases). This CDR3 is 16 amino acids long. V was clipped by 3 bases and J by 0 bases, with 14 bases between them. The germline gives CDR1 KGHSH, CDR2 LQKENI. CDR3 sequence: CASSPTHTGTNYGYTF. The DNA read from the CDR3 is TGTGCCAGCTCACCTACTCACACAGGGACTAACTATGGC.

This clone was seen a handful of times. The read terminates 3 residues before the CDR3 end, so the remaining end is supplied by the germline J gene. The chain links TRBV2 to TRBJ1-4; TRBD1 matches 7 bases. Germline CDR1 reads SNHLY; CDR2 reads FYNNEI. Germline trimming cut 6 bases from V and 8 bases from J; bases unmatched to any gene: 9. The CDR3 runs to 14 residues. The CDR3: CASRNREQGEKLFF. CDR3 bases read: TGTGCCAGCAGGAACAGGGAACAGGGGGAAAAA.

This clone was observed many times. The read is 3 residues too short to cover the CDR3 end, so that end is filled in from the germline J gene. V gene TRBV20-1 combines with J gene TRBJ2-5, with 8 bases aligning to TRBD2. The CDR3 runs 17 residues. The V gene's germline CDR1 is DFQATT and CDR2 SNEGSKA (reference sequence). V lost 1 base to trimming and J lost 5 bases; unmatched junction nucleotides: 15. CDR3 DNA, as far as it was read: TGCAGTGCTAGAGCCTTCACCTTACGGGGGGGGAGGGAGACC. Amino acid sequence: CSARAFTLRGGRET. The complete CDR3 sequence is CSARAFTLRGGRETQYF.

This clone was recorded a few times. The CDR3 sequence is CASSSSWPTNTEAFF. CDR3 bases read: TGTGCCAGCAGCTCCTCTTGGCCAACAAACACTGAA. V is TRBV7-6 and J is TRBJ1-1; D gene ambiguous. The CDR3 goes on 3 residues after the read ends, and that part is filled in from the germline J gene. The length of the CDR3 is 15 residues. Trimming took 4 bases from V and 2 from J, leaving 14 bases between them. Germline lookup yields CDR1 SGHVS and CDR2 FNYEAQ.

This clone was recorded many times. The CDR3 is cut off 3 residues early in the read; its end comes from the germline J gene. The chain links TRBV6-7 to TRBJ2-7; a weak D match, TRBD1 (5 bases). TRBV6-7 is designated an ORF whose function remains uncertain. V lost 1 base and J lost 5, with 9 bases in between. The CDR3 runs 13 residues. Here the CDR3 reads CASSYWGRHEQYF. CDR3 DNA (partial): TGTGCCAGCAGTTACTGGGGCCGTCACGAG.

This clone was observed a few times. The part of the CDR3 DNA that was read is TGTGCCAGCAGCAAAGGACAGGGAAACACTGAA. It specifies CASSKGQGNTE. The entire CDR3 protein is CASSKGQGNTEAFF. The rearrangement links TRBV11-2 to TRBJ1-1; the match to TRBD1 covers 8 bases. The read falls 3 residues short of the CDR3 end, and the missing part is taken from the germline J gene. Trimming took 5 bases from V and 2 from J; bases not matched to a gene: 4. The V gene's germline CDR1 is SGHAT and CDR2 FQNNGV. The CDR3 length is 14 residues.

As to this clone: The missing CDR3 end, 3 residues past where the read stops, is filled in from the germline J gene. J is TRBJ2-3 and V is TRBV19; a weak D match, TRBD1 (6 bases). The CDR3 has 15 amino acids. Germline V gene data show CDR1 as LNHDA and CDR2 as SQIVND (reference sequence). The CDR3 protein is CASSQKTWDNQPQYF. Incomplete CDR3 DNA: TGTGCCAGTAGCCAGAAGACTTGGGACAATCAGCCG. The full variable domain, its missing parts supplied by reference TRBV19 and TRBJ2-3, is DGGITQSPKYLFRKEGQNVTLSCEQNLNHDAMYWYRQDPGQGLRLIYYSQIVNDFQKGDIAEGYSVSREKKESFPLTVTSAQKNPTAFYLCASSQKTWDNQPQYFGPGTRLTVL.

The CDR3 here is CASILSGSSYDYTF. Partial CDR3 DNA: TGTGCCAGCATCCTCAGCGGGAGCAGCTACGAC. The chain is built from TRBV7-2 and TRBJ1-2; D uncertain. The read ends 3 residues before the CDR3 terminus; that terminus is restored from the germline J gene. The CDR3 length is 14 residues. The germline V gene encodes CDR1 SGHTA and CDR2 FQGNSA.

In this sample, this clone turned up a few times. Sequencing ends 3 residues short of the CDR3 end; the germline J gene provides the rest. The V gene is TRBV6-2 or TRBV6-3, the J gene TRBJ1-2, with TRBD1 as a possible D gene (5 bases). The CDR3 consists of 14 residues. Per the germline V gene, CDR1 is MNHEY and CDR2 is SVGEGT. CDR3 bases read: TGTGCCAGCAGTTACGGGACTAGCGCCTACGAC. Its translation: CASSYGTSAYD. The full CDR3 sequence reads CASSYGTSAYDYTF.

This clone showed up many times. CDR3 in amino acids: CSADGLMEGEQFF. The covered CDR3 bases are TGCAGCGCCGACGGCCTGATGGAGGGTGAG. This chain uses TRBV29-1 with TRBJ2-1, with D tentatively TRBD2 (6 bases). The read finishes 3 residues shy of the CDR3 end, and the germline J gene is used to complete it. Looked up from germline, CDR1 is SQVTM and CDR2 is ANQGSEA. Trimming removed 7 bases at V and 9 bases at J, with 19 bases between. CDR3 length: 13 residues.

This clone was picked up many times. The read ends 3 residues shy of where the CDR3 ends; the end is completed using the germline J gene. This sequence joins TRBV18 and TRBJ1-5; 7 nucleotides match TRBD1. The germline V gene encodes CDR1 KGHSH and CDR2 LQKENI. The length of the CDR3 is 20 residues. V lost 4 bases, J lost 4 bases, and 22 bases stayed unmatched. The covered CDR3 bases are TGTGCCAGCTCACAAACGGGACAGCTACCCAGGCATTCGGCAAATCAGCCC. Protein product: CASSQTGQLPRHSANQP. The CDR3 in its entirety is CASSQTGQLPRHSANQPQHF.

Concerning this clone: The junction differs from germline at one of its ends, possibly a read error. The read is 3 residues too short to cover the CDR3 end, so that end is filled in from the germline J gene. The rearrangement joins TRBV7-9 to TRBJ2-3; D is possibly TRBD1 (6 bases). Germline CDR1 is SEHNR and CDR2 is FQNEAQ (reference sequence). This CDR3 is 13 amino acids long. CDR3 protein: CSSTFGGADTQYF. The sequenced CDR3 bases are TGTTCCAGCACCTTTGGGGGCGCAGATACG.

This clone was picked up many times. The read terminates 3 residues ahead of where the CDR3 ends, so the germline J gene completes it. The chain carries TRBV29-1 and TRBJ1-2, with TRBD1 as a possible D gene (5 bases). Trimming took 0 bases from V and 1 from J, leaving 6 bases between them. The CDR3 consists of 13 residues. The germline V gene encodes CDR1 SQVTM and CDR2 ANQGSEA. The CDR3 region is CSVEEQGNYGYTF. The sequenced part of the CDR3 DNA is TGCAGCGTTGAAGAGCAGGGTAACTATGGC. The entire variable domain, with the rest obtained from reference TRBV29-1 and TRBJ1-2, is as follows: SAVISQKPSRDICQRGTSLTIQCQVDSQVTMMFWYRQQPGQSLTLIATANQGSEATYESGFVIDKFPISRPNLTFSTLTVSNMSPEDSSIYLCSVEEQGNYGYTFGSGTRLTVV.

On this clone: The read ends 3 residues shy of where the CDR3 ends; the end is completed using the germline J gene. The chain combines TRBV10-2 with TRBJ1-2; tentatively, D is TRBD1 (6 bases). Trimming shortened V by 3 bases and J by 4 bases, and 21 bases separated the two germline ends. The germline V gene has CDR1 WSHSY and CDR2 SAAADI. CDR3 length: 17 residues. CDR3: CASSDPRNRGASYGYTF. The sequenced CDR3 bases are TGCGCCAGCAGTGATCCTCGAAATCGGGGGGCTAGCTATGGC.

In this sample, this clone turned up many times. The read stops 3 residues short of the end of the CDR3; the missing end is completed from the germline J gene. The chain couples TRBV9 to TRBJ2-3; D gene ambiguous. CDR1 is SGDLS, CDR2 YYNGEE, per germline. This CDR3 contains 15 residues. V lost 2 bases and J lost 4, with 14 bases in between. The DNA read from the CDR3 is TGTGCCAGCAGCGTTTCTGGCCTGTTTGCAGATACG. Protein: CASSVSGLFADT. The whole CDR3 protein reads CASSVSGLFADTQYF.

This clone was counted ten times or more. The CDR3 is cut off 3 residues early in the read; its end comes from the germline J gene. The chain carries TRBV29-1 and TRBJ1-1; 7 positions agree with TRBD1. There are 15 residues in the CDR3. Trimming took 5 bases from V and 0 from J; bases not matched to a gene: 9. Looked up from germline, CDR1 is SQVTM and CDR2 is ANQGSEA. CDR3 protein: CSVMKETGMNTEAFF. The DNA read from the CDR3 is TGCAGCGTTATGAAGGAGACAGGGATGAACACTGAA.

This clone was seen ten or more times. The read terminates 3 residues ahead of where the CDR3 ends, so the germline J gene completes it. The chain has TRBV30 and TRBJ2-3, with D possibly TRBD2 on 7 matching bases. The V and J ends lost 5 bases and 1 base respectively, with 16 bases between them. CDR1 is GTSNPN and CDR2 is SVGIG in the germline V gene (reference sequence). The CDR3 loop spans 15 amino acids. This CDR3 reads CAWGGGSVGTDTQYF. The DNA read from the CDR3 is TGTGCCTGGGGCGGGGGCTCGGTGGGCACAGATACG.

This clone was detected only a few times. With the read ending 3 residues before the CDR3 end, the germline J gene is used to fill in that end. The V gene is TRBV7-8, the J gene TRBJ2-1, with a possible D match to TRBD2 (5 bases). Per germline, CDR1 SGHVS and CDR2 FQNEAQ. The length of the CDR3 is 13 residues. Trimming left V 5 bases short and J 8 bases short, with 13 bases between. CDR3 in amino acids: CASSPNTRYEQFF. The CDR3 DNA, read in part, is TGTGCCAGCAGCCCTAACACTAGATATGAG.

This clone was seen many times. The read ends 3 residues before the CDR3 terminus; that terminus is restored from the germline J gene. The rearrangement links TRBV13 to TRBJ2-1; 9 bases map to TRBD2. The length of the CDR3 is 14 residues. The germline V gene has CDR1 PRHDT and CDR2 FYEKMQ (reference sequence). Trimming removed 5 bases from V and 5 bases from J; junction bases left unmatched: 4. The CDR3 DNA, read in part, is TGTGCCAGCAGCCCGGGACTAGCAGACAATGAG. Its protein product is CASSPGLADNE. The complete CDR3 sequence is CASSPGLADNEQFF.